The 5 T cell receptor beta chains given below trace back to one sample, sequenced in a study of shared clonotypes between healthy human individuals. This table comes from immunoSEQ multiplex PCR, and its TCRdb copy is limited to in-frame clones, with some not included. The repertoire has about 800,000 clones, approximately 96% of them found once; the top ten carry over 0.2%. Only CD45RO-negative cells positively selected for CCR7 counted as naive CD8 cells, so terminally differentiated effector memory CD45RA+ cells were excluded. Sample: naive CD8+ T cells sorted from blood. The receptors stem from a man aged 25-45 years in good health.

The table lists this clone with a count of one. The V gene is TRBV27, the J gene TRBJ2-7; 7 bases line up with TRBD1. Germline values: CDR1 MNHEY, CDR2 SMNVEV (reference sequence). Unmatched junction bases numbered 9, after V lost 5 bases and J lost 2 bases. This CDR3 is 15 amino acids long. CDR3 region: CASSLDRDRPYEQYF. CDR3 DNA: TGTGCCAGCAGTCTGGACCGGGACAGACCCTACGAGCAGTACTTC.

The V call is TRBV2, the J call TRBJ2-3, with D unresolved. Germline V lookup: CDR1 SNHLY, CDR2 FYNNEI. V lost 4 bases and J 5 bases, leaving 19 bases between the germline ends. This CDR3 comprises 16 residues. The CDR3 is CASSGLASFDIDTQYF. The DNA of the CDR3 is TGTGCCAGCAGTGGTTTGGCTTCTTTTGATATAGATACGCAGTATTTT.

Points on this clone: At the DNA level, this CDR3 is encoded by other sequences in the same sample as well. The chain is built from TRBV27 and TRBJ2-7; D might be TRBD1 (5 bases). The CDR3 totals 13 residues. Germline values: CDR1 MNHEY, CDR2 SMNVEV (reference sequence). Between the trimmed V and J ends, which lost 2 bases and 3 bases, there was a span of 8 bases. Here the CDR3 DNA reads TGTGCCAGCAGTTTAGGGGCAAGCTACGAGCAGTACTTC. Translated, it gives CASSLGASYEQYF.

The J gene is TRBJ2-4, the V gene TRBV7-2, with D possibly called TRBD1 or TRBD2 (6 bases each). Germline CDR1 is SGHTA and CDR2 is FQGNSA. The ends were cut back, 4 bases at V and 0 bases at J, with 10 bases in the middle. The CDR3 consists of 15 residues. This CDR3 is CASSWGASAKNIQYF. The CDR3 nucleotides read TGTGCCAGCAGCTGGGGGGCTTCAGCCAAAAACATTCAGTACTTC.

This chain links TRBV11-1 with TRBJ2-1; TRBD2 matches at 15 bases. The CDR3 totals 18 residues. Trimming took 2 bases from V and 7 from J; bases not matched to a gene: 9. CDR1 and CDR2 from the germline V gene are SGHAT and FQDESV (reference sequence). DNA for the CDR3: TGTGCCAGCAGCTTACAGCTCCCGGGACTAGCGGGAGGTAATGAGCAGTTCTTC. It translates to CASSLQLPGLAGGNEQFF.